The present entry profiles one TCR beta chain with its context. Its antigen is undetermined. The missing CDR3 end, 3 residues past where the read stops, is filled in from the germline J gene. The data are from a study of T cells in women clearing cervical HPV infection. General observations from the study: Unknown T-cell numbers per sample may underlie the richness differences. TRBV6-7 relative abundance averaged roughly 0.099% in cases and roughly 0.17% in controls.

Genomic DNA, averaging approximately 1,200 ng per sample, yielded TCR beta CDR3 via immunoSEQ. TCRdb's copy holds only in-frame clones and misses some; the assay was immunoSEQ multiplex PCR. The sample shows under 40,000 clones, and 6.4% sits with its ten largest clones. MY09/MY11 PCR detected cervical HPV DNA; dot-blot assigned genotypes. Germline V gene data show CDR1 as ENHRY and CDR2 as SYGVKD. This CDR3 is built from 13 residues. V shed 6 bases and J 4 bases; nucleotides not matched to a gene: 2. Sequenced: blood buffy coat. This chain links TRBV10-3 with TRBJ1-5; TRBD1 aligns across 8 bases. The sequence was collected from a woman aged 18 to 75 with a cervical HPV16 infection that either progressed to CIN3+ or cleared (not recorded which). The CDR3 sequence: CAIRGQVNQPQHF. The CDR3 DNA, read in part, is TGTGCCATCAGGGGACAGGTAAATCAGCCC.